The T cell receptor (beta chain) under discussion was sequenced for a study of OX40 agonist ivuxolimab in advanced cancers. About the research overall: Aged 23 to 79 with a mean of 60 years, they were 82.7% male. One hepatocellular carcinoma and two cutaneous melanoma patients partially responded.

Here immunoSEQ multiplex PCR was the method, and the copy in TCRdb shows in-frame clones only, minus some. The table shows approximately 100,000 clones, with 85% to 90% occurring only once. Only one count was recorded for this clone. The CDR3 totals 15 residues. Germline CDR1 reads MRHNA; CDR2 reads SNTAGT. Unmatched junction bases numbered 12, after V lost 9 bases and J lost 1 base. The chain uses TRBV6-4 and TRBJ2-7, with TRBD2 identical over 7 bases. The sample in question was CD4+ or CD8+ T cells sorted from blood, obtained in a trial of the OX40 agonist ivuxolimab. This TCR was recovered from an adult with an advanced solid tumor such as melanoma, head and neck, liver or kidney cancer. The CDR3 sequence: CASPIWGGASYEQYF. DNA of the CDR3: TGTGCCAGTCCGATATGGGGAGGGGCGTCCTACGAGCAGTACTTC.